A single sample is the source of the 32 T cell receptor beta chains below, sequenced in a study of T-cell reconstitution after alpha-beta-depleted transplantation in children. Unique molecular identifiers were used in preparing the TCRbeta library. TCRdb re-analysed the PCR reads in MiXCR, keeping a single row per CDR3 protein. The sample lists about 260,000 distinct CDR3 sequences, roughly 10% occurring once. The sample in question was peripheral blood, obtained 180 days after TCRalphabeta/CD19-depleted stem cell transplant. These receptor sequences come from a male patient aged 2 to 9 who had a stem cell transplant for chronic granulomatous disease, so the T cells may come from the graft donor.

This clonotype appeared many times. The chain has TRBV7-2 and TRBJ2-5; perhaps TRBD2 as D (6 bases). Germline CDR1 and CDR2: SGHTA and FQGNSA. CDR3 length equals 15 residues. V lost 2 bases and J 9 bases, leaving 19 bases between the germline ends. This CDR3 reads CASSLSRRAGGAQYF. For the CDR3, the DNA is TGTGCCAGCAGCTTATCTCGGAGGGCAGGAGGGGCCCAGTACTTC.

This clonotype occurred many times. This chain uses TRBV5-1 with TRBJ2-7; D perhaps matches TRBD1 (5 bases). Germline V gene data show CDR1 as SGHRS and CDR2 as YFSETQ. The CDR3 runs 15 residues. The germline V and J ends were trimmed by 0 bases and 5 bases, with 15 bases remaining between them. CDR3 region: CASSLAQGRVDEQYF. DNA for the CDR3: TGCGCCAGCAGCTTGGCCCAGGGCAGGGTTGACGAGCAGTACTTC.

This clonotype was seen ten or more times. This chain connects TRBV20-1 to TRBJ1-5, with D unclear. Between the trimmed V and J ends, which lost 0 bases and 0 bases, there was a span of 9 bases. The germline V gene has CDR1 DFQATT and CDR2 SNEGSKA (reference sequence). The CDR3 covers 15 residues. The CDR3 loop is CSARDRLGSNQPQHF. CDR3 DNA sequence: TGCAGTGCTAGAGACCGCTTGGGTAGCAATCAGCCCCAGCATTTT.

This sequence joins TRBV5-4 and TRBJ2-7; 7 bases map to TRBD2. Germline loops: CDR1 SGHNT, CDR2 YYREEE (reference sequence). There are 15 residues in the CDR3. V lost 4 bases and J lost 6; bases outside the gene matches: 13. Written as DNA, the CDR3 is TGTGCCAGCAGCCATCCGGGGGGAGGGCCCATCGAGCAGTACTTC. Its protein product is CASSHPGGGPIEQYF.

This clonotype was counted at least ten times. This sequence joins TRBV29-1 and TRBJ2-1, with 11 bases lining up with TRBD2. The length of the CDR3 is 15 residues. The germline gives CDR1 SQVTM, CDR2 ANQGSEA. With 1 base clipped from V and 4 bases from J, the junction kept 3 bases outside the gene matches. The CDR3 region is CSVEGTSGQYNEQFF. CDR3 nucleotide sequence: TGCAGCGTTGAAGGGACTAGCGGGCAATACAATGAGCAGTTCTTC.

This clonotype occurred many times. The chain joins TRBV27 to TRBJ2-5; TRBD1 matches 7 bases. The CDR3 extends over 13 amino acids. CDR1 is MNHEY, CDR2 SMNVEV, per germline (reference sequence). Trimming at V came to 4 bases and at J to 4 bases, leaving 3 bases not matched to a gene. This CDR3 reads CASSSYRGETQYF. In DNA form, the CDR3 reads TGTGCCAGCAGTTCGTACAGGGGAGAGACCCAGTACTTC.

This clonotype was counted at least ten times. CDR3 nucleotide sequence: TGCGCCAGCAGTGACAGCGGGAGCCCCTCTCGTGAGCAGTTCTTC. This codes for CASSDSGSPSREQFF. This chain connects TRBV10-1 to TRBJ2-1; 8 positions agree with TRBD2. Germline CDR1 is WNHNN and CDR2 is SYGVQD (reference sequence). J lost 9 bases, V lost 3 bases, and 10 bases had no gene match. This CDR3 comprises 15 residues.

This clonotype was seen at least ten times. The gene calls are TRBV3-1 and TRBJ2-5; 7 bases are shared with TRBD2. CDR3 length: 17 residues. Per the germline V gene, CDR1 is LGHDT and CDR2 is YNNKEL (reference sequence). The V and J ends lost 0 bases and 0 bases, in that order; junction bases with no gene match: 7. CDR3 sequence (DNA): TGTGCCAGCAGCCAAGATCCGGGACTACGATACCAAGAGACCCAGTACTTC. This encodes CASSQDPGLRYQETQYF.

This clonotype was counted many times. This chain links TRBV5-1 with TRBJ2-1; 7 bases agree with TRBD2. J was trimmed by 7 bases and V by 2 bases; bases with no gene match: 21. The length of the CDR3 is 19 residues. In germline, CDR1 is SGHRS, CDR2 YFSETQ. CDR3 in DNA: TGCGCCAGCAGCTTTGGCGCATCAGGTGGGAGGGCCTTTGGGAATGAGCAGTTCTTC. It specifies CASSFGASGGRAFGNEQFF.

This clonotype was seen repeatedly, ten times or more. The chain recombines TRBV20-1 with TRBJ2-3; D remains unclear. The V end was cut by 2 bases, the J end by 3 bases, with 15 bases between. The germline V gene encodes CDR1 DFQATT and CDR2 SNEGSKA (reference sequence). This CDR3 has 15 amino acids. The CDR3, as DNA: TGCAGTGCTAGAACCACTGCGAAAGGAACAGATACGCAGTATTTT. This sequence encodes CSARTTAKGTDTQYF.

This chain connects TRBV25-1 to TRBJ2-1; D gene unclear. Between the trimmed V and J ends, which lost 0 bases and 2 bases, there was a span of 5 bases. CDR3 length: 14 amino acids. In germline, CDR1 is MGHDK, CDR2 SYGVNS. In nucleotides, the CDR3 is TGTGCCAGCAGTGAATATCGACCCTACAATGAGCAGTTCTTC. It yields the protein CASSEYRPYNEQFF.

There are many counts of this clonotype. This chain links TRBV29-1 with TRBJ2-7, with unresolved D. V was trimmed by 1 base and J by 5 bases, leaving 12 bases between them. There are 13 residues in the CDR3. Germline CDR1 and CDR2: SQVTM and ANQGSEA. Written as DNA, the CDR3 is TGCAGCGTTGAAGGGACGAAGCAAGACGAGCAGTACTTC. This gives the protein CSVEGTKQDEQYF.

This clonotype occurred a few times. This chain uses TRBV11-3 with TRBJ2-7, with D possibly being TRBD1 (6 bases). In germline, CDR1 is SGHNT, CDR2 YENEEA. The CDR3 contains 12 residues. The V end was cut by 6 bases, the J end by 5 bases, with 11 bases between. CDR3: CASSNQGNEQYF. In nucleotides, the CDR3 is TGTGCCAGCAGTAATCAGGGGAACGAGCAGTACTTC.

This clonotype has ten or more counts. V usage is TRBV12-3 or TRBV12-4 and J usage is TRBJ2-2; the D gene is possibly TRBD2 (5 bases). Trimming cost V 6 bases and J 6 bases, with 11 bases left between them. The CDR3 is 13 residues long. As DNA, the CDR3 is TGTGCCAGCAGAACTAGTACCCCCGGGGAGCTGTTTTTT. Translated, it gives CASRTSTPGELFF.

The table lists this clonotype with many counts. The rearrangement joins TRBV19 to TRBJ2-2, with D possibly TRBD1 on 7 matching bases. CDR1 is LNHDA and CDR2 is SQIVND in the germline V gene (reference sequence). Between the trimmed V and J ends, which lost 7 bases and 5 bases, there was a span of 14 bases. The CDR3 loop spans 14 amino acids. The CDR3 DNA sequence: TGTGCCAGTAACAGGGCAGGGGGGACCGGGGAGCTGTTTTTT. Translated: CASNRAGGTGELFF.

For this clonotype: This sequence may be a read error, since a much larger clone differs from it by one base. The CDR3 sequence: CASWRGGNEQFF. CDR3 DNA: TGCGCCAGCTGGCGGGGGGGCAATGAGCAGTTCTTC. The gene calls are TRBV5-1 and TRBJ2-1, with 9 nucleotides matching TRBD2. The CDR3 has 12 amino acids. Germline V gene data show CDR1 as SGHRS and CDR2 as YFSETQ. V shed 7 bases, J shed 6 bases, and the junction held 2 bases outside the gene matches.

This clonotype was counted at least ten times. The CDR3 loop is CASRLTGNNYEQYF. As DNA, the CDR3 is TGTGCCAGCAGGCTTACAGGGAACAACTACGAGCAGTACTTC. This chain uses TRBV6-1 with TRBJ2-7; TRBD1 might be the D (6 bases). Germline values: CDR1 MNHNS, CDR2 SASEGT. The CDR3 sequence is 14 residues long. V dropped 6 bases and J dropped 3 bases, with 15 bases sitting between them.

This clonotype came up many times. V gene TRBV4-3 combines with J gene TRBJ2-2; maybe TRBD1 (6 bases). CDR1 and CDR2 (germline): LGHNA, YSLEER. This CDR3 is built from 15 residues. V lost 4 bases, J lost 1 base, and 10 bases lay in between. CDR3 loop: CASSLGGRNTGELFF. The DNA of the CDR3 is TGCGCCAGCAGCCTAGGGGGTAGGAACACCGGGGAGCTGTTTTTT.

This clonotype showed up many times. This rearrangement joins TRBV5-1 to TRBJ2-7, with D possibly TRBD1 on 6 matching bases. V lost 0 bases and J 7 bases, leaving 11 bases between the germline ends. Germline CDR1 is SGHRS and CDR2 is YFSETQ. The CDR3 runs to 13 residues. Here the CDR3 reads CASSLVQGDEQYF. In nucleotides, the CDR3 is TGCGCCAGCAGCTTGGTACAGGGTGATGAGCAGTACTTC.

This clonotype came up many times. The V gene is TRBV15, the J gene TRBJ2-2; D unresolved. CDR3 size: 15 residues. CDR1 is LNHNV and CDR2 is YYDKDF in the germline V gene (reference sequence). V was pared by 0 bases and J by 6 bases, with 11 bases between. In nucleotides, the CDR3 is TGTGCCACCAGCAGAGATTGGGGAACCCCCGGGGAGCTGTTTTTT. It specifies CATSRDWGTPGELFF.

This clonotype was found many times. The chain recombines TRBV6-2 or TRBV6-3 with TRBJ1-5; TRBD1 is a possible D gene (5 bases). The CDR3 has 16 amino acids. V dropped 0 bases and J dropped 3 bases, with 12 bases sitting between them. Per the germline V gene, CDR1 is MNHEY and CDR2 is SVGEGT. The CDR3 spells CASSYSGRAVNQPQHF. The CDR3 coding sequence is TGTGCCAGCAGTTACTCCGGCAGGGCGGTCAATCAGCCCCAGCATTTT.

This clonotype was seen many times. The rearrangement uses TRBV29-1 and TRBJ2-7, with 8 bases identical to TRBD2. The CDR3 has 14 residues. From germline, CDR1 is SQVTM and CDR2 ANQGSEA. V was pared by 4 bases and J by 0 bases, with 5 bases of the junction left unmatched. The CDR3 nucleotides are TGCAGCGTTGTGGTAGCGGGAAGCTCCTACGAGCAGTACTTC. It is translated as CSVVVAGSSYEQYF.

In its sample, this clonotype was seen many times. The J gene is TRBJ2-2, the V gene TRBV9; D uncertain. V dropped 2 bases and J dropped 0 bases, with 8 bases sitting between them. CDR1 and CDR2 (germline): SGDLS, YYNGEE. This CDR3 contains 15 residues. Here the CDR3 DNA reads TGTGCCAGCAGCGTCGTCTCCTCGAACACCGGGGAGCTGTTTTTT. This encodes CASSVVSSNTGELFF.

This clonotype was detected ten times or more. This rearrangement joins TRBV28 to TRBJ2-5; 9 bases agree with TRBD1. The CDR3 consists of 15 residues. Germline loops: CDR1 MDHEN, CDR2 SYDVKM. The ends lost 6 bases at V and 7 bases at J; junction bases unmatched: 12. CDR3 DNA sequence: TGTGCCAGCAGAGAGAACAGGGGGCACCCAGGGACCCAGTACTTC. Protein: CASRENRGHPGTQYF. Combining the CDR3 with reference TRBV28 and TRBJ2-5 gives the whole variable domain DVKVTQSSRYLVKRTGEKVFLECVQDMDHENMFWYRQDPGLGLRLIYFSYDVKMKEKGDIPEGYSVSREKKERFSLILESASTNQTSMYLCASRENRGHPGTQYFGPGTRLLVL.

In this sample, this clonotype turned up many times. The chain uses TRBV6-5 and TRBJ2-4; D uncertain. The V gene lost 0 bases and the J gene lost 6 bases, with 9 bases spanning the gap. CDR3 size: 14 residues. Germline V gene sequence: CDR1 MNHEY, CDR2 SVGAGI. The CDR3 DNA is TGTGCCAGCAGTTACTCGAATCTTGGAAACATTCAGTACTTC. Encoded protein: CASSYSNLGNIQYF.

The V and J genes are TRBV4-2 and TRBJ2-7, with D perhaps matching TRBD2 (6 bases). Germline V gene lookup returns CDR1 LGHNA and CDR2 YNFKEQ. This CDR3 is built from 15 residues. V was shortened by 10 bases and J by 2 bases, with 21 bases between the two germline ends. In nucleotides, the CDR3 is TGTGCCATGGGCGCGGGACTCGCCGGAGCCTACGAGCAGTACTTC. The encoded protein is CAMGAGLAGAYEQYF.

This clonotype was seen ten or more times. V is TRBV4-1 and J is TRBJ2-7; D ambiguous. Germline-derived CDR1 and CDR2 are MGHRA and YSYEKL. The CDR3 runs 13 residues. The germline V and J ends were trimmed by 0 bases and 2 bases, with 5 bases remaining between them. As DNA, the CDR3 is TGCGCCAGCAGCCAAGACCCCACCTACGAGCAGTACTTC. Translation: CASSQDPTYEQYF.

The chain employs TRBV18 and TRBJ2-1; D is perhaps TRBD2 (6 bases). The length of the CDR3 is 17 residues. Germline loops: CDR1 KGHSH, CDR2 LQKENI. V was shortened by 3 bases and J by 2 bases, with 17 bases between the two germline ends. The DNA of the CDR3 is TGTGCCAGCTCACCCAACATCGGGGGAACGGCCTACAATGAGCAGTTCTTC. This encodes CASSPNIGGTAYNEQFF.

This clonotype came up many times. This chain links TRBV11-2 with TRBJ2-6; 7 bases are a match to TRBD2. From germline, CDR1 is SGHAT and CDR2 FQNNGV. The CDR3 totals 15 residues. The V gene end was trimmed by 3 bases and the J gene end by 2 bases; junction bases not matched to a gene: 1. The CDR3 bases are TGTGCCAGCAGCTTCAGCGGGGCTGGGGCCAACGTCCTGACTTTC. It is translated as CASSFSGAGANVLTF.

At least ten counts were recorded for this clonotype. J is TRBJ2-7 and V is TRBV5-1, with TRBD2 matching 9 bases. CDR1 is SGHRS and CDR2 is YFSETQ in the germline V gene. V shed 0 bases, J shed 0 bases, and the junction held 1 base outside the gene matches. This CDR3 has 15 residues. The CDR3 sequence is CASSLVAGASYEQYF. The CDR3 DNA sequence: TGCGCCAGCAGCTTGGTAGCGGGGGCCTCCTACGAGCAGTACTTC.

This clonotype was seen at least ten times. CDR3 region: CASSQEDRGSYQETQYF. The DNA for the CDR3 is TGCGCCAGCAGCCAAGAGGATAGGGGTTCCTACCAAGAGACCCAGTACTTC. The rearrangement joins TRBV4-1 to TRBJ2-5; D might be TRBD1 (5 bases). Germline V gives CDR1 MGHRA, CDR2 YSYEKL. Deletions cut 0 bases from V and 0 bases from J, with 14 bases between. There are 17 residues in the CDR3.

As to this clonotype: This may be a read error, as it is one base from a much larger clone. The chain is built from TRBV27 and TRBJ1-4; D gene unclear. Per the germline V gene, CDR1 is MNHEY and CDR2 is SMNVEV (reference sequence). V shed 2 bases and J shed 7 bases, with 11 bases lying between them. This CDR3 comprises 14 residues. This CDR3 reads CASSLDVLGEKLFF. Here the CDR3 DNA reads TGTGCCAGCAGTTTAGACGTGCTCGGTGAAAAACTGTTTTTT.